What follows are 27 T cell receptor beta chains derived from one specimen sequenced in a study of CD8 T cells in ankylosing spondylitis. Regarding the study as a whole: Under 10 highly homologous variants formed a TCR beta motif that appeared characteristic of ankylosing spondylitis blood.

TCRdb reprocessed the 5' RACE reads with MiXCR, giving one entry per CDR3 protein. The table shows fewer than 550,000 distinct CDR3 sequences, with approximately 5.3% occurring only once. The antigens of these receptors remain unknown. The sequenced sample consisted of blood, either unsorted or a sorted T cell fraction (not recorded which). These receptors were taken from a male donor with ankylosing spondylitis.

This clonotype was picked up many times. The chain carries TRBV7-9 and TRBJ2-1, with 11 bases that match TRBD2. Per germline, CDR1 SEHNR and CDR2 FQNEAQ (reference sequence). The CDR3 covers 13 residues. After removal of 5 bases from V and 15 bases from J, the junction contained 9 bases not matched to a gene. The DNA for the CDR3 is TGTGCCAGCAGCCCCGTGACTAGCGGGAAGCCGTTCTTC. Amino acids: CASSPVTSGKPFF. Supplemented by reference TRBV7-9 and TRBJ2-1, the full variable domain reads DTGVSQNPRHKITKRGQNVTFRCDPISEHNRLYWYRQTLGQGPEFLTYFQNEAQLEKSRLLSDRFSAERPKGSFSTLEIQRTEQGDSAMYLCASSPVTSGKPFFGPGTRLTVL.

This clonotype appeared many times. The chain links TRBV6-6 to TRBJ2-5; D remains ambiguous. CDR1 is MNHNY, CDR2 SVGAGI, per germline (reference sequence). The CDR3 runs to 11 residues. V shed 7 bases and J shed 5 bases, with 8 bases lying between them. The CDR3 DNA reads TGTGCCAGCAAGGGCCGGGAGACCCAGTACTTC. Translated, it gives CASKGRETQYF.

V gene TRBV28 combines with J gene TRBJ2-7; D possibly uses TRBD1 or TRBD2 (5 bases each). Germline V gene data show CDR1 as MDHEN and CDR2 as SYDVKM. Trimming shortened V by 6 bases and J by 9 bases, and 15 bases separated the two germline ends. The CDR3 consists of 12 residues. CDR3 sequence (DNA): TGTGCCAGCAGGAGTGGGGGAGAGGGGCAGTACTTC. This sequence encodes CASRSGGEGQYF. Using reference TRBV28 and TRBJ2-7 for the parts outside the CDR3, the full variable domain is DVKVTQSSRYLVKRTGEKVFLECVQDMDHENMFWYRQDPGLGLRLIYFSYDVKMKEKGDIPEGYSVSREKKERFSLILESASTNQTSMYLCASRSGGEGQYFGPGTRLTVT.

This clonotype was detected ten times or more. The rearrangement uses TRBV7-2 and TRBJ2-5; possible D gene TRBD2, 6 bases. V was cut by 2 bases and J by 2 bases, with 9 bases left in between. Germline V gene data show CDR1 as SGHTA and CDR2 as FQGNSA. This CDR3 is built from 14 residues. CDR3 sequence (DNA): TGTGCCAGCAGCTTAATGCGGGGACAAGAGACCCAGTACTTC. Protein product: CASSLMRGQETQYF.

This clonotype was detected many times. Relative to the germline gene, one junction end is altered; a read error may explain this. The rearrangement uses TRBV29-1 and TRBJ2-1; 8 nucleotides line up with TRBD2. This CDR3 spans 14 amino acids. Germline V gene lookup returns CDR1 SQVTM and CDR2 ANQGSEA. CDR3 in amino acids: CSYVAGRRNNAQFF. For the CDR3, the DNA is TGCAGCTACGTAGCGGGACGCCGGAACAATGCGCAGTTCTTC.

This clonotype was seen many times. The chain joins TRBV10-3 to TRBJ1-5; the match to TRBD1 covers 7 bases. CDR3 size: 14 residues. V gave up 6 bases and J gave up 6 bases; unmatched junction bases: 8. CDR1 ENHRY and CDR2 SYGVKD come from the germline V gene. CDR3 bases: TGTGCCATCAGCCTTCAGGGGGGGGGTCAGCCCCAGCATTTT. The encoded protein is CAISLQGGGQPQHF.

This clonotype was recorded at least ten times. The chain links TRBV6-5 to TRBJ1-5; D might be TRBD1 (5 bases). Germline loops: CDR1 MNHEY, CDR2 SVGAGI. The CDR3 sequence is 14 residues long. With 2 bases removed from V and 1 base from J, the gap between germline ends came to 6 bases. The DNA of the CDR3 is TGTGCCAGCAGTTACCGGGGGAGCAATCAGCCCCAGCATTTT. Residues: CASSYRGSNQPQHF.

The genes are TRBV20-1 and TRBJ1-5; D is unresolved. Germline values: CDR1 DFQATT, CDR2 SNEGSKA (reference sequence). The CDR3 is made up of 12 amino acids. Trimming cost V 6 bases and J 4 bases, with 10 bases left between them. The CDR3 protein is CSAPSGNQPQHF. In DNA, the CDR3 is TGCAGTGCGCCTTCGGGGAATCAGCCCCAGCATTTT.

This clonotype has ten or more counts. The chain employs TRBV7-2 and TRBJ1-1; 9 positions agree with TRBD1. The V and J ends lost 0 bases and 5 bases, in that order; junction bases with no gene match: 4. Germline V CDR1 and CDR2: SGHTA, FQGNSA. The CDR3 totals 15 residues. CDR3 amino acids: CASSLAIGQGTEAFF. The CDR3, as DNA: TGTGCCAGCAGCTTAGCGATAGGACAGGGGACTGAAGCTTTCTTT.

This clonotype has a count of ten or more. CDR3 residues: CASSPEGTEAFF. The CDR3 coding sequence is TGTGCCAGCAGTCCTGAGGGGACTGAAGCTTTCTTT. The rearrangement uses TRBV28 and TRBJ1-1, with a possible D match to TRBD1 (5 bases). Germline-derived CDR1 and CDR2 are MDHEN and SYDVKM. V lost 5 bases and J 5 bases, leaving 9 bases between the germline ends. The CDR3 loop spans 12 amino acids.

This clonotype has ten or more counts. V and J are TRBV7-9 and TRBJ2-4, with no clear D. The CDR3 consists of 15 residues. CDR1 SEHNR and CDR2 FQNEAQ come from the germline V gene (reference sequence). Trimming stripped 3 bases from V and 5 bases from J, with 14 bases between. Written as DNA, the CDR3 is TGTGCCAGCAGCTTCCGCTATAATGGCGAAAACATTCAGTACTTC. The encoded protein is CASSFRYNGENIQYF.

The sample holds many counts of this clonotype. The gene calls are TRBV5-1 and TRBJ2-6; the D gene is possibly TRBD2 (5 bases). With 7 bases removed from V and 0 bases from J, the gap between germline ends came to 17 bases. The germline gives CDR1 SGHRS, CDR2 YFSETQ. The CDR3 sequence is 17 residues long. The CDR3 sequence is CASGEGLSISGANVLTF. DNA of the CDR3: TGCGCCAGCGGCGAGGGATTGTCGATCTCTGGGGCCAACGTCCTGACTTTC.

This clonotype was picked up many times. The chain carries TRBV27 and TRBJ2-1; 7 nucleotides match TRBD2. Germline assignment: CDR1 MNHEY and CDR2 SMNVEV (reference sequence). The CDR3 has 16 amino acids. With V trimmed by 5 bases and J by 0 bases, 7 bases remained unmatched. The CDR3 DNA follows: TGTGCCAGCAGTACAGGACTAGGCTACTCCTACAATGAGCAGTTCTTC. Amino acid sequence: CASSTGLGYSYNEQFF.

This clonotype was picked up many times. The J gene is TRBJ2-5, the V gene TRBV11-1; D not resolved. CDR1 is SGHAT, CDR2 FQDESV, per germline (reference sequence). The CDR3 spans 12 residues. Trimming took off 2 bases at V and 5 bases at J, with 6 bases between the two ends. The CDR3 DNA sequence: TGTGCCAGCAGCTTATCGGAGGAGACCCAGTACTTC. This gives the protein CASSLSEETQYF.

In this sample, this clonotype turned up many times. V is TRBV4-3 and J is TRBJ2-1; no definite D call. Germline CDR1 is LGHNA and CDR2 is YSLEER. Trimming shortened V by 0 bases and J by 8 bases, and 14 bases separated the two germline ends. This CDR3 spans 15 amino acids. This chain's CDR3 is CASSQDLLVSDEQFF. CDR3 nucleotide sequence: TGCGCCAGCAGCCAAGATCTCCTAGTTTCTGATGAGCAGTTCTTC.

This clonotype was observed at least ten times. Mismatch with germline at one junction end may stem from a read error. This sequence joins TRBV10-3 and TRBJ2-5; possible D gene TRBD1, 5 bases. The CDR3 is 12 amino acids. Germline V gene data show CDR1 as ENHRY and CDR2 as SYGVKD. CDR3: CAISDSAETASF. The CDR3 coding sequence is TGTGCCATCAGTGATTCTGCCGAGACAGCTTCGTTC.

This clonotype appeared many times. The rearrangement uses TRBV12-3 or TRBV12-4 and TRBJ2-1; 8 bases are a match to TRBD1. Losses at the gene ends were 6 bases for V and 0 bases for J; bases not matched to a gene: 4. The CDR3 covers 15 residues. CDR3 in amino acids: CASSLDRASYNEQFF. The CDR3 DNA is TGTGCCAGCAGCCTGGACAGGGCCTCCTACAATGAGCAGTTCTTC.

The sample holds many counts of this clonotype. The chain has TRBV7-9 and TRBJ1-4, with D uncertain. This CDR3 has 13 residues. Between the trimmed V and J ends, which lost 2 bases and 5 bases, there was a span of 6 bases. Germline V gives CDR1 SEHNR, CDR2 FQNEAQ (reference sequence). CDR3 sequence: CASSLYSNEKLFF. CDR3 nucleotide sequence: TGTGCCAGCAGCTTATACAGCAATGAAAAACTGTTTTTT.

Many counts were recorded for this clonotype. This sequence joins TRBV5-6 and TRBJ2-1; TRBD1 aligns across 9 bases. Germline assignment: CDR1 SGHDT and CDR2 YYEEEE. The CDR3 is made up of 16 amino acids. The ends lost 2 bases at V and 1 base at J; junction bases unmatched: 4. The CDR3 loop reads CASSLKGQGSYNEQFF. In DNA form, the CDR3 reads TGTGCCAGCAGCTTAAAGGGACAGGGATCCTACAATGAGCAGTTCTTC. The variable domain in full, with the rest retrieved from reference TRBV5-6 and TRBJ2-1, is DAGVTQSPTHLIKTRGQQVTLRCSPKSGHDTVSWYQQALGQGPQFIFQYYEEEERQRGNFPDRFSGHQFPNYSSELNVNALLLGDSALYLCASSLKGQGSYNEQFFGPGTRLTVL.

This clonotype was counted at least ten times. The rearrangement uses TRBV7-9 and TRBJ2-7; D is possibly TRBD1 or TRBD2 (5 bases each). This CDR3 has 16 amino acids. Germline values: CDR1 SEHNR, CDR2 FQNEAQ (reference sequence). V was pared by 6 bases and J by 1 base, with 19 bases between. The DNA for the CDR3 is TGTGCCAGCAGTTCCTACCGGGACCCCCGGTCCTACGAGCAGTACTTC. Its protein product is CASSSYRDPRSYEQYF.

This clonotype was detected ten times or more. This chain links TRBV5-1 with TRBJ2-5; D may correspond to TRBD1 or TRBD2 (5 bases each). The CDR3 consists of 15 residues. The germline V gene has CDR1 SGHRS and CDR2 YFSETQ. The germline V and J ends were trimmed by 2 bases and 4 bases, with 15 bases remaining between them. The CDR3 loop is CASSFGQMRGETQYF. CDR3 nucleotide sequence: TGCGCCAGCAGCTTCGGGCAGATGAGGGGAGAGACCCAGTACTTC.

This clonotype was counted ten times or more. The DNA for the CDR3 is TGTGCCAGCAGTCCTAGGGGGGGTTACTATGGCTACACCTTC. Protein product: CASSPRGGYYGYTF. This chain uses TRBV12-3 or TRBV12-4 with TRBJ1-2; D might be TRBD1 (6 bases). This CDR3 has 14 amino acids. Trimming pared 5 bases from V and 3 bases from J, leaving 13 bases between.

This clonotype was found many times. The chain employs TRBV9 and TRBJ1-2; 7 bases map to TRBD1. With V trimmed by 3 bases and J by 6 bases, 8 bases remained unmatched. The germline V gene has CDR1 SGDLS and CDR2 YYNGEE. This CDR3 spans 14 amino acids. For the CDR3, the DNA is TGTGCCAGCAGCGGTATTGACAGGGTGAATGGCTACACCTTC. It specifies CASSGIDRVNGYTF.

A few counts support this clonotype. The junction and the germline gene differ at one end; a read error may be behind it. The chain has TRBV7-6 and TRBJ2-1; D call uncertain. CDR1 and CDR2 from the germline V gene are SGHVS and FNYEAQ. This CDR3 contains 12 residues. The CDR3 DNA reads TGTGCCAGCAGCCAACCCGACCGCGAGCGGTTCTTC. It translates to CASSQPDRERFF.

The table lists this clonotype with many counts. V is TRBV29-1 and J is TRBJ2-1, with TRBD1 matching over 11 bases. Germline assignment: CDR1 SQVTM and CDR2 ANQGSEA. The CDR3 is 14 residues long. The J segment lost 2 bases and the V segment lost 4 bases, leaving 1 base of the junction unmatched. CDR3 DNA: TGCAGCGTTGCGGGACAGGGGGCCTACAATGAGCAGTTCTTC. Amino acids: CSVAGQGAYNEQFF.

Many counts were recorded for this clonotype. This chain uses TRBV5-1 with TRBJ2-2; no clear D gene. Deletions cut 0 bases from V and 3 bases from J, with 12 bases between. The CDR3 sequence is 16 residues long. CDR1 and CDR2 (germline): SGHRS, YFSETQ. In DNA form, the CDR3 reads TGCGCCAGCAGCTTGGCCGCTGGGATCGACACCGGGGAGCTGTTTTTT. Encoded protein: CASSLAAGIDTGELFF.

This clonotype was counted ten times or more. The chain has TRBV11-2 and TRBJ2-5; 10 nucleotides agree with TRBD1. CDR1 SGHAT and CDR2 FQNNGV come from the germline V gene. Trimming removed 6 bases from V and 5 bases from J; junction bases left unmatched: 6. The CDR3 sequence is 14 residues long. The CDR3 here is CASRTGTGDETQYF. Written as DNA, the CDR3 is TGTGCCAGCAGGACCGGGACAGGGGATGAGACCCAGTACTTC.